The source of this TCR beta chain is a study of CD8 T cells in Susac syndrome (dated by TCRdb to the late 2010s). About the full investigation: Among the Susac syndrome patients who were sequenced, clinically active disease was present in about six and clinical remission was observed in about eight. Whether CD8+ T cell activation and differentiation in Susac syndrome was antigen driven was tested using repertoire sequencing. Susac syndrome patients were therapy-naive, on corticosteroids (some also receiving IVIg), or on IVIg alone at blood withdrawal. CD8+ T cell repertoire clonality was compared between more than ten healthy donors, some 14 Susac syndrome patients and 15 or so multiple sclerosis patients. Here is what the overall study found, with its caveats: Clonal expansion was observed in Susac syndrome CD8+ repertoires, with the highest expansion in CD8+ TEMRA cells and greater expansion in clinically active than in remitting patients. The number of individuals in the TCR sequencing and HLA analysis was acknowledged as relatively small. In the total CD8+ and CD8+ TEMRA repertoires, 15 to 20 and five Susac-specific public clones, respectively, were identified.

High-throughput TCR beta sequencing profiled peripheral blood CD8+ and CD4+ T cells from healthy donors, Susac syndrome patients and multiple sclerosis patients. Susac syndrome patients met recently defined diagnostic criteria for definite or probable disease. Bulk CD8+ and CD4+ T cells were purified magnetically by negative isolation, whereas CD8+ TEMRA cells were enriched by FACS. Blood was collected in EDTA tubes and processed within 24 hours, with PBMCs isolated through density gradient centrifugation. PBMCs intended for TCR sequencing were frozen in liquid nitrogen and were later thawed in a 37 degrees C water bath. The sorted or isolated CD4+, CD8+ and CD8+ TEMRA cells had a purity of 90% or higher. RNA was extracted using the RNeasy kit, and roughly 0.5 to 1 ug of the RNA was reverse transcribed with random hexamers. The immunoSEQ multiplex PCR assay, covering 54 Vbeta and 13 Jbeta segments, was used to amplify TCR beta CDR3 regions. Bias from PCR amplification was corrected by using a synthetic template baseline for primer optimization and for computational correction. As for the original processing: Only productive sequences were kept, with reads annotated to V, D and J genes according to IMGT and analyzed in immunoSEQ Analyzer. Clonality was computed as one minus Shannon entropy normalized by log2 of the number of productive unique sequences. Public and private clones were assessed among the 100 most prevalent clones of each patient and control. Clones were defined as Susac-specific when absent from the healthy and MS cohorts, from approximately 1,100 published viral clones and from other ImmuneACCESS disease sequences. TCRdb took the public reads, trimmed them with fastp at Q25, ran MiXCR for clone calling and kept in-frame beta chains. Each CDR3 protein gets just one entry, which takes the most common genes and DNA from the rows behind it. These V and J calls rely on TCRdb rather than the paper's analysis. The table for this sample lists 150,000 to 200,000 distinct CDR3 sequences; approximately 95% of them were counted only once. The ten top clones hold approximately 0.16% of the sample.

The V and J ends are trimmed by 6 bases and 3 bases, leaving 16 bases between them. The CDR3, from cysteine to phenylalanine, totals 15 residues. This entry keeps only the CDR3 DNA: 45 bases, framed from base 1. CDR1 and CDR2 were assigned from the germline V gene as KGHDR and SFDVKD. As for this clonotype: The specificity of this receptor is unknown. No per-base quality is available; no much larger clone lies one base away.

The V and J segments used are TRBV24-1 and TRBJ1-1; too little of a D gene remains to name it. The specimen was CD8+ T cells from PBMCs. The TCR comes from a human donor with Susac syndrome. In nucleotide form, the sequence is TGTGCCACCAGTCAAAGACGACTGTCGGACACTGAAGCTTTCTTT. Its protein reads: CATSQRRLSDTEAFF.